These 27 T cell receptor beta chains were all obtained from the same sample, sequenced in a study of blood T cells in healthy people across ages. Through a sample-barcoded 5' primer and a J-beta primer mix, a second PCR was run for 7 to 11 cycles. Via MiXCR, TCRdb re-called the 5' RACE reads, giving one row per CDR3 protein. The table records roughly 1.9 million distinct CDR3 sequences, roughly two fifths of them present only once. Sequenced sample: blood. These TCRs come from a human donor in good health.

The chain is built from TRBV12-3 or TRBV12-4 and TRBJ2-1; 8 nucleotides match TRBD1. The CDR3 spans 14 residues. V lost 2 bases, J lost 9 bases, and 6 bases stayed unmatched. The chain's CDR3 is CASSLPRGPLEQFF. As DNA, the CDR3 is TGTGCCAGCAGTTTACCCAGGGGGCCGCTTGAGCAGTTCTTC.

The chain employs TRBV12-3 or TRBV12-4 and TRBJ1-2; D is unresolved. Trimming took 3 bases from V and 4 from J, leaving 12 bases between them. There are 14 residues in the CDR3. The CDR3 nucleotides are TGTGCCAGCAGTTTCAACGTCAGAGCCTATGGCTACACCTTC. This encodes CASSFNVRAYGYTF.

The J gene is TRBJ2-3, the V gene TRBV5-1, with D possibly being TRBD1 or TRBD2 (6 bases each). CDR1 and CDR2 (germline): SGHRS, YFSETQ. The CDR3 is 14 residues long. With 0 bases removed from V and 7 bases from J, the gap between germline ends came to 12 bases. DNA for the CDR3: TGCGCCAGCAGCTTGGAGGGGGACTCATATACGCAGTATTTT. Translation gives CASSLEGDSYTQYF.

This clonotype was seen only a few times. The chain's CDR3 is CASSQGLAPNEQYF. CDR3 nucleotide sequence: TGTGCCAGCAGCCAGGGACTAGCCCCCAACGAGCAGTACTTC. The V gene is TRBV13, the J gene TRBJ2-7, with TRBD2 matching 9 bases. Germline V gene sequence: CDR1 PRHDT, CDR2 FYEKMQ (reference sequence). The CDR3 covers 14 residues. V shed 5 bases, J shed 5 bases, and the junction held 7 bases outside the gene matches.

The rearrangement joins TRBV7-8 to TRBJ2-1; tentatively, D is TRBD1 or TRBD2 (6 bases each). The CDR3 extends over 15 amino acids. Trimming stripped 5 bases from V and 4 bases from J, with 15 bases between. Germline CDR1 reads SGHVS; CDR2 reads FQNEAQ. DNA for the CDR3: TGTGCCAGCAGCGTCTCAACGGGGGCGTACAATGAGCAGTTCTTC. It translates to CASSVSTGAYNEQFF. Together with reference TRBV7-8 and TRBJ2-1, the CDR3 gives the full variable domain: GAGVSQSPRYKVAKRGQDVALRCDPISGHVSLFWYQQALGQGPEFLTYFQNEAQLDKSGLPSDRFFAERPEGSVSTLKIQRTQQEDSAVYLCASSVSTGAYNEQFFGPGTRLTVL.

This clonotype was recorded a few times. The rearrangement joins TRBV7-9 to TRBJ2-7; 9 bases are shared with TRBD1. J gave up 3 bases and V 3 bases, and 3 bases lay outside the gene matches. The CDR3 is 14 amino acids. Germline assignment: CDR1 SEHNR and CDR2 FQNEAQ (reference sequence). This CDR3 is CASSFGTGIYEQYF. DNA of the CDR3: TGTGCCAGCAGCTTTGGGACAGGGATCTACGAGCAGTACTTC.

The rearrangement joins TRBV24-1 to TRBJ2-5; D is unresolved. CDR1 KGHDR and CDR2 SFDVKD come from the germline V gene. This CDR3 spans 15 amino acids. V dropped 6 bases and J dropped 4 bases, with 17 bases sitting between them. The DNA for the CDR3 is TGTGCCACCAGTCAGACGGGTCCGGTAGGAGAGACCCAGTACTTC. Translating it yields CATSQTGPVGETQYF.

This clonotype was detected only a few times. This rearrangement joins TRBV11-2 to TRBJ2-4; D gene ambiguous. There are 14 residues in the CDR3. V lost 8 bases, J lost 13 bases, and 24 bases lay in between. CDR1 SGHAT and CDR2 FQNNGV come from the germline V gene. Here the CDR3 reads CASSLDALGYEQYF. CDR3 sequence (DNA): TGTGCCAGCTCCCTGGACGCCCTTGGCTACGAACAGTACTTC.

The chain is built from TRBV29-1 and TRBJ1-2; unclear D gene. Germline CDR1 reads SQVTM; CDR2 reads ANQGSEA. The CDR3 spans 12 residues. Trimming cost V 5 bases and J 8 bases, with 15 bases left between them. The CDR3 sequence: CSVSPRDGGYTF. In DNA, the CDR3 is TGCAGCGTTTCTCCGCGGGATGGCGGCTACACCTTC. The full variable domain, its missing parts supplied by reference TRBV29-1 and TRBJ1-2, is SAVISQKPSRDICQRGTSLTIQCQVDSQVTMMFWYRQQPGQSLTLIATANQGSEATYESGFVIDKFPISRPNLTFSTLTVSNMSPEDSSIYLCSVSPRDGGYTFGSGTRLTVV.

The sample holds a few counts of this clonotype. The chain joins TRBV20-1 to TRBJ2-7; D not certain. V was pared by 1 base and J by 3 bases, with 10 bases between. The CDR3 runs to 13 residues. Per germline, CDR1 DFQATT and CDR2 SNEGSKA (reference sequence). CDR3 coding DNA: TGCAGTGCTAGAGGTGGAGCAAACTACGAGCAGTACTTC. This gives the protein CSARGGANYEQYF.

The chain links TRBV4-2 to TRBJ2-5; D ambiguous. The CDR3 runs 14 residues. V was shortened by 0 bases and J by 2 bases, with 7 bases between the two germline ends. Germline V lookup: CDR1 LGHNA, CDR2 YNFKEQ. CDR3 amino acids: CASSQDHTQETQYF. The CDR3 DNA is TGTGCCAGCAGCCAAGACCATACACAAGAGACCCAGTACTTC.

The chain links TRBV2 to TRBJ2-5, with TRBD1 as a possible D gene (6 bases). The germline V gene encodes CDR1 SNHLY and CDR2 FYNNEI. This CDR3 spans 15 amino acids. V shed 7 bases and J shed 1 base, with 16 bases lying between them. This CDR3 is CASTFLTGAQETQYF. In DNA form, the CDR3 reads TGTGCCAGCACCTTCCTGACAGGAGCCCAAGAGACCCAGTACTTC. The variable domain in full, completed from reference TRBV2 and TRBJ2-5, reads EPEVTQTPSHQVTQMGQEVILRCVPISNHLYFYWYRQILGQKVEFLVSFYNNEISEKSEIFDDQFSVERPDGSNFTLKIRSTKLEDSAMYFCASTFLTGAQETQYFGPGTRLLVL.

V and J are TRBV6-5 and TRBJ2-1, with 8 bases fitting TRBD2. The CDR3 covers 14 residues. The junction had 9 bases not matched to a gene; V was cut back by 7 bases and J by 7 bases. Germline V gene data show CDR1 as MNHEY and CDR2 as SVGAGI. The CDR3 bases are TGTGCCAGCACCGAAGCGGGAGTGAGGAATGAGCAGTTCTTC. Protein product: CASTEAGVRNEQFF.

The chain employs TRBV20-1 and TRBJ1-2; 9 positions agree with TRBD1. The germline CDR1 and CDR2 sequences are DFQATT and SNEGSKA (reference sequence). After removal of 6 bases from V and 3 bases from J, the junction contained 5 bases not matched to a gene. The CDR3 spans 13 residues. The CDR3 coding sequence is TGCAGTGCCGAGGGACAGGGAGACTATGGCTACACCTTC. Translating it yields CSAEGQGDYGYTF.

The chain recombines TRBV29-1 with TRBJ1-1; D may be TRBD1 (5 bases). This CDR3 region has 13 residues. Trimming removed 5 bases at V and 2 bases at J, with 12 bases between. CDR1 is SQVTM, CDR2 ANQGSEA, per germline. This CDR3 reads CSVHQGGNTEAFF. The CDR3 region has the DNA TGCAGCGTTCACCAGGGAGGTAACACTGAAGCTTTCTTT.

In its sample, this clonotype was seen a few times. J is TRBJ2-7 and V is TRBV12-3 or TRBV12-4; no clear D. The CDR3 has 14 residues. Trimming took 3 bases from V and 1 from J, leaving 10 bases between them. CDR3 amino acids: CASSFQHPSYEQYF. The CDR3 bases are TGTGCCAGCAGTTTCCAACACCCGTCCTACGAGCAGTACTTC.

This clonotype turned up a few times. The chain recombines TRBV20-1 with TRBJ2-1; 9 nucleotides line up with TRBD2. This CDR3 is 16 amino acids long. Germline V gene lookup returns CDR1 DFQATT and CDR2 SNEGSKA (reference sequence). J lost 2 bases, V lost 3 bases, and 8 bases had no gene match. Written as DNA, the CDR3 is TGCAGTGCTAGTAGGGTCGGCGGGGGGGCCTACAATGAGCAGTTCTTC. Translated, it gives CSASRVGGGAYNEQFF.

This clonotype was seen only a few times. This chain joins TRBV20-1 and TRBJ1-6; D unclear. This CDR3 region has 16 residues. Germline CDR1 reads DFQATT; CDR2 reads SNEGSKA (reference sequence). V shed 0 bases and J shed 0 bases, with 9 bases lying between them. In DNA form, the CDR3 reads TGCAGTGCTAGAGATTCCCAGAGCTCCTATAATTCACCCCTCCACTTT. This codes for CSARDSQSSYNSPLHF.

This clonotype has ten or more counts. The gene calls are TRBV6-2 or TRBV6-3 and TRBJ1-2; D gene unclear. Trimming left V 6 bases short and J 0 bases short, with 8 bases between. Germline assignment: CDR1 MNHEY and CDR2 SVGEGT. The CDR3 sequence is 13 residues long. Here the CDR3 DNA reads TGTGCCAGCAGCACCGACACTAACTATGGCTACACCTTC. Amino acids: CASSTDTNYGYTF.

This chain joins TRBV18 and TRBJ2-5; the match to TRBD2 covers 11 bases. The J segment lost 3 bases and the V segment lost 6 bases, leaving 6 bases of the junction unmatched. Germline CDR1 reads KGHSH; CDR2 reads LQKENI. The CDR3 has 15 residues. CDR3 region: CASSPSGGLEETQYF. The CDR3 region has the DNA TGTGCCAGCTCTCCTAGCGGGGGGCTTGAAGAGACCCAGTACTTC.

This clonotype has a handful of counts. The chain links TRBV4-2 to TRBJ2-1; D is undetermined. With 0 bases removed from V and 1 base from J, the gap between germline ends came to 7 bases. Germline values: CDR1 LGHNA, CDR2 YNFKEQ. The CDR3 is 15 amino acids. Here the CDR3 reads CASSQDDGSYNEQFF. The CDR3 DNA reads as TGTGCCAGCAGCCAAGATGATGGATCCTACAATGAGCAGTTCTTC.

This clonotype was counted at least ten times. CDR3 sequence: CASSLSGTSFQVDTQYF. The CDR3 DNA sequence: TGTGCCAGCAGTCTCTCGGGGACTAGCTTTCAAGTGGATACGCAGTATTTT. The chain is built from TRBV6-5 and TRBJ2-3; 9 nucleotides match TRBD2. Germline CDR1 is MNHEY and CDR2 is SVGAGI. This CDR3 contains 17 residues. V lost 5 bases to trimming and J lost 6 bases; unmatched junction nucleotides: 15.

The V call is TRBV5-1, the J call TRBJ1-5; possibly TRBD1 for D (6 bases). Per the germline V gene, CDR1 is SGHRS and CDR2 is YFSETQ. Between the trimmed V and J ends, which lost 3 bases and 6 bases, there was a span of 10 bases. This CDR3 has 13 residues. In nucleotides, the CDR3 is TGCGCCAGCAGCTCCGAGGGGGGTCAGCCCCAGCATTTT. It specifies CASSSEGGQPQHF.

This clonotype was counted many times. The V call is TRBV7-9, the J call TRBJ1-5; unclear D gene. The ends were cut back, 5 bases at V and 3 bases at J, with 11 bases in the middle. Germline CDR1 reads SEHNR; CDR2 reads FQNEAQ (reference sequence). This CDR3 has 14 residues. CDR3 amino acids: CASSLGQANQPQHF. The DNA of the CDR3 is TGTGCCAGCAGCCTAGGGCAGGCCAATCAGCCCCAGCATTTT. The entire variable domain, with the rest obtained from reference TRBV7-9 and TRBJ1-5, is as follows: DTGVSQNPRHKITKRGQNVTFRCDPISEHNRLYWYRQTLGQGPEFLTYFQNEAQLEKSRLLSDRFSAERPKGSFSTLEIQRTEQGDSAMYLCASSLGQANQPQHFGDGTRLSIL.

V gene TRBV29-1 combines with J gene TRBJ2-3; the D gene is possibly TRBD2 (5 bases). CDR3 length: 14 residues. V was clipped by 7 bases and J by 3 bases, with 17 bases between them. Germline V CDR1 and CDR2: SQVTM, ANQGSEA. The CDR3 region has the DNA TGCAGCGGGGGTTTTAGCGTTGTAACAGATACGCAGTATTTT. This translates into CSGGFSVVTDTQYF.

The chain uses TRBV24-1 and TRBJ1-2; D ambiguous. Germline lookup yields CDR1 KGHDR and CDR2 SFDVKD. The CDR3 sequence is 12 residues long. With 3 bases removed from V and 8 bases from J, the gap between germline ends came to 9 bases. The CDR3 loop is CATSDALGGYTF. CDR3 coding DNA: TGTGCCACCAGTGATGCTCTAGGGGGCTACACCTTC.

The chain employs TRBV6-5 and TRBJ2-1; 8 bases map to TRBD2. Germline V gene lookup returns CDR1 MNHEY and CDR2 SVGAGI. The CDR3 is 12 residues long. V was clipped by 10 bases and J by 6 bases; unmatched bases: 5. DNA for the CDR3: TGTGCCACCGGGGGGGCCACCAATGAGCAGTTCTTC. It is translated as CATGGATNEQFF.